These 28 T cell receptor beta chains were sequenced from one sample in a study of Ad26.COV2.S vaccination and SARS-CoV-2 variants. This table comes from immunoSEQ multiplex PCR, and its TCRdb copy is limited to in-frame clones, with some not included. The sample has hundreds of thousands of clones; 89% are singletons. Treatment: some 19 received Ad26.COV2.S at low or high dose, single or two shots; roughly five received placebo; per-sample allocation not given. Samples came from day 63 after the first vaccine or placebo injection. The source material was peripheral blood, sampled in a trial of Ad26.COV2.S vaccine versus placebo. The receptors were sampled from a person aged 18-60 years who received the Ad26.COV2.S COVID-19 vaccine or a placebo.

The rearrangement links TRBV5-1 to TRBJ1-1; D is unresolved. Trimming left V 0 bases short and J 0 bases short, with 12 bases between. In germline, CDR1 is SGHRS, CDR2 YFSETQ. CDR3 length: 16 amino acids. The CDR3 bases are TGCGCCAGCAGCTTGGCGACTGGGCAGATGAACACTGAAGCTTTCTTT. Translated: CASSLATGQMNTEAFF. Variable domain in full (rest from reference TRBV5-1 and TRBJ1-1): KAGVTQTPRYLIKTRGQQVTLSCSPISGHRSVSWYQQTPGQGLQFLFEYFSETQRNKGNFPGRFSGRQFSNSRSEMNVSTLELGDSALYLCASSLATGQMNTEAFFGQGTRLTVV.

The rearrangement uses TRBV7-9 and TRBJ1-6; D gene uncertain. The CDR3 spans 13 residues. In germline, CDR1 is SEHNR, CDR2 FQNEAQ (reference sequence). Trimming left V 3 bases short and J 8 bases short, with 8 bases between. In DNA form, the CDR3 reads TGTGCCAGCAGCTTCCCGAGAGATTCACCCCTCCACTTT. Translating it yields CASSFPRDSPLHF.

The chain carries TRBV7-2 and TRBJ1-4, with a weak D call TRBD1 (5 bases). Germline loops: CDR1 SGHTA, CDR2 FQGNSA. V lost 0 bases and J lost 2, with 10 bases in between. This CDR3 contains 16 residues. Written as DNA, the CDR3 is TGTGCCAGCAGCTTAGCCCCAGGGTTTACTAATGAAAAACTGTTTTTT. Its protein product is CASSLAPGFTNEKLFF.

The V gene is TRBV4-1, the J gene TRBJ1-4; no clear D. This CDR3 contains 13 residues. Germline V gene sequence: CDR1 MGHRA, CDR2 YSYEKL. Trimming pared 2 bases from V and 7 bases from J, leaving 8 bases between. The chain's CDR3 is CASSQPWGEKLFF. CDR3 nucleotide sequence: TGCGCCAGCAGCCAACCGTGGGGTGAAAAACTGTTTTTT.

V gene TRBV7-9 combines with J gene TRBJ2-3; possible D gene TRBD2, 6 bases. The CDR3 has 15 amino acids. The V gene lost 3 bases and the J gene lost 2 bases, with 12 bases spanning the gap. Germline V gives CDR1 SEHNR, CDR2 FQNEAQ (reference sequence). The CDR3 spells CASSLGSGPTDTQYF. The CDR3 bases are TGTGCCAGCAGCTTGGGCAGCGGGCCCACAGATACGCAGTATTTT.

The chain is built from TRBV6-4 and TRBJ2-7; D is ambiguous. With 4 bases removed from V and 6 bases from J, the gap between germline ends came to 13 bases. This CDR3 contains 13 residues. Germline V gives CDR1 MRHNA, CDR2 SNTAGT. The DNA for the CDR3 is TGTGCCAGCAGTGTCGTCTCAGGCACCGAGCAGTACTTC. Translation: CASSVVSGTEQYF.

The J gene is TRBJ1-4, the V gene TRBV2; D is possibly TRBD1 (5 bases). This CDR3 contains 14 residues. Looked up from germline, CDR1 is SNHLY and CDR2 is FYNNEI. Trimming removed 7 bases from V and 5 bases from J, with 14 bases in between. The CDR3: CASTGLIRNEKLFF. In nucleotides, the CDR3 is TGTGCCAGCACGGGGCTTATAAGAAATGAAAAACTGTTTTTT. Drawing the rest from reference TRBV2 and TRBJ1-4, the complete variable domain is EPEVTQTPSHQVTQMGQEVILRCVPISNHLYFYWYRQILGQKVEFLVSFYNNEISEKSEIFDDQFSVERPDGSNFTLKIRSTKLEDSAMYFCASTGLIRNEKLFFGSGTQLSVL.

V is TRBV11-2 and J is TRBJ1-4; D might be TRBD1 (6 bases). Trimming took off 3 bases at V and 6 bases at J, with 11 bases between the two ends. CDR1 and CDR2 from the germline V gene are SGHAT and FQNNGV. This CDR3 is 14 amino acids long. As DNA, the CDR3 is TGTGCCAGCAGCTTTTCGGGGGCTGATGAAAAACTGTTTTTT. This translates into CASSFSGADEKLFF.

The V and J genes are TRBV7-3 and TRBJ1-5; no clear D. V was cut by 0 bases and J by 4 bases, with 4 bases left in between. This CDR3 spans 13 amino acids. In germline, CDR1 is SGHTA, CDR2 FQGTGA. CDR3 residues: CASSLTKNQPQHF. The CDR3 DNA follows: TGTGCCAGCAGCTTAACGAAAAATCAGCCCCAGCATTTT.

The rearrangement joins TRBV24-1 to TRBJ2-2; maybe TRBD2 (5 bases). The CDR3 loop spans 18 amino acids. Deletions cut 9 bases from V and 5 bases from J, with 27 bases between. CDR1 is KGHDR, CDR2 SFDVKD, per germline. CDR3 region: CATGERLPSGGGTGELFF. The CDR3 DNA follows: TGTGCCACCGGGGAGCGTCTCCCTTCAGGTGGCGGGACCGGGGAGCTGTTTTTT.

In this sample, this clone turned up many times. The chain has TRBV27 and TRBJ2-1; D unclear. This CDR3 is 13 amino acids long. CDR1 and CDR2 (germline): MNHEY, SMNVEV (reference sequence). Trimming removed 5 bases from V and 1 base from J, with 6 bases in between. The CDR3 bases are TGTGCCAGCAGTCACGAATCCTACAATGAGCAGTTCTTC. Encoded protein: CASSHESYNEQFF.

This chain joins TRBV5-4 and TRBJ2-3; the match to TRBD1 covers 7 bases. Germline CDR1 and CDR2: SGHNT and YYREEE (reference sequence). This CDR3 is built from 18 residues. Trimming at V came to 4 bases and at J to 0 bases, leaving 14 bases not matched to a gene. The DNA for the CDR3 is TGTGCCAGCAGCCCAATGGTCCGCGACAGGGCTAGCACAGATACGCAGTATTTT. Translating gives CASSPMVRDRASTDTQYF.

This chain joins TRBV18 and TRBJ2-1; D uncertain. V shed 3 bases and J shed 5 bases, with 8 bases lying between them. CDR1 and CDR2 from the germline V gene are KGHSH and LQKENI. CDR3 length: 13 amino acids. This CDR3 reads CASSPVQDNEQFF. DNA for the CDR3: TGTGCCAGCTCACCCGTTCAGGACAATGAGCAGTTCTTC.

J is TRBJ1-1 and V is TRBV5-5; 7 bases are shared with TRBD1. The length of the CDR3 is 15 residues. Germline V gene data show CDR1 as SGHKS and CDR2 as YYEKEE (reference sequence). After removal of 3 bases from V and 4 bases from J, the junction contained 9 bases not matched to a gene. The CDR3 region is CASSSNTGVSTEAFF. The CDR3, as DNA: TGTGCCAGCAGCTCGAACACAGGGGTGAGCACTGAAGCTTTCTTT. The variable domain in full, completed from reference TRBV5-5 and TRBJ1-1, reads DAGVTQSPTHLIKTRGQQVTLRCSPISGHKSVSWYQQVLGQGPQFIFQYYEKEERGRGNFPDRFSARQFPNYSSELNVNALLLGDSALYLCASSSNTGVSTEAFFGQGTRLTVV.

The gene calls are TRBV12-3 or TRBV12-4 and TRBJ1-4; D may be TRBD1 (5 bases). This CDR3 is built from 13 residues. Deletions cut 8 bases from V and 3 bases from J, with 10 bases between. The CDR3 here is CASRDGANEKLFF. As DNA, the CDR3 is TGTGCCAGCCGGGACGGCGCTAATGAAAAACTGTTTTTT.

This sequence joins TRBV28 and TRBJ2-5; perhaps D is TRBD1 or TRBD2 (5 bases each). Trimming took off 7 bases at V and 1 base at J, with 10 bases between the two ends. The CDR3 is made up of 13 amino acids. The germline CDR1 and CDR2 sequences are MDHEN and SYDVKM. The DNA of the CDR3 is TGTGCCAGCAAACCAGGGAGCCAAGAGACCCAGTACTTC. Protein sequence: CASKPGSQETQYF.

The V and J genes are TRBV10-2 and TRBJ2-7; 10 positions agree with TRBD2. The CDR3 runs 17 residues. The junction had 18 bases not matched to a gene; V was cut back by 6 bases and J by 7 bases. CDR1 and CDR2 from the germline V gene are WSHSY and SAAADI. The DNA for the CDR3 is TGCGCCAGCAGGGGGAGTCTAGCGGGAGAATCACGGCGAGAGCAGTACGTC. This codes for CASRGSLAGESRREQYV.

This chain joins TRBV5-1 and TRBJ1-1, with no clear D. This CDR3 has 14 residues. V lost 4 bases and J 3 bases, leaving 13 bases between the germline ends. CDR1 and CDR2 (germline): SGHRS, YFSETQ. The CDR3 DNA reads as TGCGCCAGCAGCCCGACCCTTATCGACACTGAAGCTTTCTTT. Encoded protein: CASSPTLIDTEAFF.

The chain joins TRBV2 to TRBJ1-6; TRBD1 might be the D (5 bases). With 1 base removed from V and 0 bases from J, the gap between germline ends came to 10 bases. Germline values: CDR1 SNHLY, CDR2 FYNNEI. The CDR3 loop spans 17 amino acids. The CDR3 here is CASSEVRGNSYNSPLHF. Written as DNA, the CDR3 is TGTGCCAGCAGTGAAGTCCGGGGCAACTCCTATAATTCACCCCTCCACTTT.

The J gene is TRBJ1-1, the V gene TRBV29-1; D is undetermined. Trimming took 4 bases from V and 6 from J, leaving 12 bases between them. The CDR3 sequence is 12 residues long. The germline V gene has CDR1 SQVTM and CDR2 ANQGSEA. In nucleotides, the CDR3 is TGCAGCGTTGCGCACAGAGGGTCTGAAGCTTTCTTT. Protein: CSVAHRGSEAFF.

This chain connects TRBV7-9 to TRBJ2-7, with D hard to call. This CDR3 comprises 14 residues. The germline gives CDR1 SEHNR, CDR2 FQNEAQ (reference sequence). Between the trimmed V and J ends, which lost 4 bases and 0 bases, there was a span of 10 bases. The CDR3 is CASSSTALSYEQYF. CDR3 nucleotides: TGTGCCAGCAGCTCAACAGCTCTCTCCTACGAGCAGTACTTC.

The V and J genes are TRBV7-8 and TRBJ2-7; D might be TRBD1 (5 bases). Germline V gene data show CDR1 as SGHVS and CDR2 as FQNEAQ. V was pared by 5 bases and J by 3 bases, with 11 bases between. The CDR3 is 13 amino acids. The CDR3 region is CASSHPDNYEQYV. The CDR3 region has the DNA TGTGCCAGCAGCCATCCGGACAACTACGAGCAGTACGTC.

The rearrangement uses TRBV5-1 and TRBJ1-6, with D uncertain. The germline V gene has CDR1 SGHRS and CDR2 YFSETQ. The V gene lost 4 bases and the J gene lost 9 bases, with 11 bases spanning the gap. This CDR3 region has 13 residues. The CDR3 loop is CASSLDGRSPLHF. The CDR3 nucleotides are TGCGCCAGCAGCCTTGACGGACGTTCACCCCTCCACTTT.

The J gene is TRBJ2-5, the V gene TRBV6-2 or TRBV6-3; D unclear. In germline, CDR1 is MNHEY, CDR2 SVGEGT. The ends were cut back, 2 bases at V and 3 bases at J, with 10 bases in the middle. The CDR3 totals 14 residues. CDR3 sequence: CASSYAQTEETQYF. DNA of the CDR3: TGTGCCAGCAGTTACGCACAAACTGAAGAGACCCAGTACTTC.

This CDR3 reads CASTSGRAYTGELFF. CDR3 in DNA: TGTGCCAGTACCAGCGGGAGGGCCTACACCGGGGAGCTGTTTTTT. The rearrangement joins TRBV19 to TRBJ2-2, with TRBD2 matching 10 bases. V dropped 7 bases and J dropped 3; count of bases not matched to a gene: 5. The CDR3 extends over 15 amino acids. CDR1 is LNHDA and CDR2 is SQIVND in the germline V gene (reference sequence).

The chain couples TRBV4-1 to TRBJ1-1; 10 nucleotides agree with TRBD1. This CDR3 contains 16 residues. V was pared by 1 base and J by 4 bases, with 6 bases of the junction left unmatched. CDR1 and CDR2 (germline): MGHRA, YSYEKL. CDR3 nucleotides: TGCGCCAGCAGCCAAGGACAGGGGGCGAGGAGCACTGAAGCTTTCTTT. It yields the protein CASSQGQGARSTEAFF.

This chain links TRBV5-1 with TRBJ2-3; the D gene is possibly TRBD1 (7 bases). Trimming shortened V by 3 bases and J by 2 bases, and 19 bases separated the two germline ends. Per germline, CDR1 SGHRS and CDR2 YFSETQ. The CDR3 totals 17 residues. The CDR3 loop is CASSSGGGTELTDTQYF. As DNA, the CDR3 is TGCGCCAGCAGCTCCGGGGGTGGGACAGAGCTCACAGATACGCAGTATTTT.

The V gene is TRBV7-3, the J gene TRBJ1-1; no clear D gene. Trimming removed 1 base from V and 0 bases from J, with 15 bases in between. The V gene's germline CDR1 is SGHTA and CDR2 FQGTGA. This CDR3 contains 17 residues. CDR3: CASSLSPSIGMNTEAFF. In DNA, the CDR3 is TGTGCCAGCAGCTTAAGCCCCTCGATCGGAATGAACACTGAAGCTTTCTTT.